This is a list of T cell receptor beta chains from one sample in a study of T cell changes during pregnancy in multiple sclerosis. Sequencing used immunoSEQ multiplex PCR; TCRdb keeps in-frame clones, though not all of them. The sample has tens of thousands of clones, 90% seen once. Source: peripheral blood, taken in the first trimester of pregnancy. The source is a female donor in good health, enrolled as a control in a pregnancy study. CDR3s include the opening cysteine and the closing phenylalanine or tryptophan. The D gene is left open where the match is weak. Only part of the rows carry a size: once, few, many, or a class if the clone is expanded.

TRBJ2-5,TRBV5-1,.,TRBD1,CASSLAGTGPKETQYF,TGCGCCAGCAGCTTGGCCGGGACAGGGCCTAAGGAGACCCAGTACTTC
TRBJ1-1,TRBV10-3,few,.,CAISQGPNTEAFF,TGTGCCATCAGCCAGGGGCCGAACACTGAAGCTTTCTTT
TRBJ1-2,TRBV27,.,.,CASSPIPGNGYTF,TGTGCCAGCAGCCCAATCCCAGGGAATGGCTACACCTTC
TRBJ2-3,TRBV4-1,.,.,CASSPIGDTDTQYF,TGCGCCAGCAGCCCGATCGGGGATACAGATACGCAGTATTTT
TRBJ1-4,TRBV30,.,TRBD1,CAWRTTGGAREKLFF,TGTGCCTGGAGGACGACAGGGGGCGCGAGGGAAAAACTGTTTTTT
TRBJ2-1,TRBV28,.,TRBD1,CASANLQGYEQFF,TGTGCCAGTGCAAACCTACAGGGGTATGAGCAGTTCTTC
TRBJ2-7,TRBV5-1,once,.,CASSFAEGPLFEQYF,TGCGCCAGCAGCTTCGCCGAGGGCCCTTTGTTCGAGCAGTACTTC
TRBJ2-1,TRBV2,.,TRBD2,CASSPGLGRDNEQFF,TGTGCCAGCAGTCCCGGACTAGGGAGGGACAATGAGCAGTTCTTC
TRBJ2-1,TRBV6-4,many,TRBD2,CASSPRGGSGDEQFF,TGTGCCAGCAGCCCACGGGGAGGGTCTGGGGATGAGCAGTTCTTC
TRBJ1-1,TRBV10-3,.,TRBD1,CAISESDRAGGFGAFF,TGTGCCATCAGTGAGTCTGACAGGGCTGGAGGCTTCGGTGCTTTCTTT
TRBJ2-1,TRBV5-1,.,TRBD2,CASSPRLAGALRNEQFF,TGCGCCAGCAGCCCGAGACTAGCGGGAGCGCTTCGCAATGAGCAGTTCTTC
TRBJ2-2,TRBV9,once,.,CASSVDGGGYTGELFF,TGTGCCAGCAGCGTAGACGGGGGAGGCTACACCGGGGAGCTGTTTTTT
TRBJ2-2,TRBV5-6,.,.,CASSPSLQGPNTGELFF,TGTGCCAGCAGCCCATCCCTCCAGGGGCCCAACACCGGGGAGCTGTTTTTT
TRBJ2-7,TRBV4-2,.,TRBD1,CASSQDSGTASNEQYF,TGTGCCAGCAGCCAAGATTCCGGGACAGCTTCTAACGAGCAGTACTTC
TRBJ2-3,TRBV6-5,.,TRBD1,CASTSDRDVDTQYF,TGTGCCAGCACCTCGGACAGGGATGTAGATACGCAGTATTTT
TRBJ1-2,TRBV4-2,once,TRBD1,CASSQGRGTDYGYTF,TGTGCCAGCAGCCAAGGCAGGGGGACGGACTATGGCTACACCTTC
TRBJ1-2,TRBV7-9,.,.,CASRRDVYGYTF,TGTGCCAGCAGGCGGGACGTCTATGGCTACACCTTC
TRBJ2-1,TRBV27,.,TRBD2,CASTGSGKNEQFF,TGTGCCAGCACCGGTAGCGGGAAAAATGAGCAGTTCTTC
TRBJ2-1,TRBV19,once,TRBD2,CASRLRGSSYNEQFF,TGTGCCAGCAGATTGCGGGGGTCCTCCTACAATGAGCAGTTCTTC
TRBJ2-7,TRBV27,.,.,CASSDSPGTYEQYF,TGTGCCAGCTCGGACTCGCCCGGGACCTACGAGCAGTACTTC
TRBJ2-1,TRBV20-1,.,TRBD2,CSARGVHEQFF,TGCAGTGCTCGGGGGGTGCATGAGCAGTTCTTC
TRBJ1-1,TRBV5-1,.,.,CASSLAGMNTEAFF,TGCGCCAGCAGCTTGGCAGGCATGAACACTGAAGCTTTCTTT
TRBJ2-1,TRBV27,.,TRBD2,CASRSLGGMYEQFF,TGTGCCAGCAGATCTCTCGGGGGGATGTATGAGCAGTTCTTC
TRBJ1-1,TRBV5-1,once,.,CASSLVQGSYTEAFF,TGCGCCAGCAGCTTGGTGCAGGGCTCGTACACTGAAGCTTTCTTT
TRBJ2-3,TRBV25-1,.,TRBD2,CASSSRRGESDTQYF,TGTGCCAGCAGTTCACGGCGGGGGGAGTCTGATACGCAGTATTTT
TRBJ2-7,TRBV4-1,.,.,CASSQEVLVGGHEQYF,TGCGCCAGCAGCCAAGAGGTTCTAGTGGGGGGGCACGAGCAGTACTTC
TRBJ2-6,TRBV6-1,.,.,CASSDLASGANVLTF,TGTGCCAGCAGTGACTTGGCCTCTGGGGCCAACGTCCTGACTTTC
TRBJ2-1,TRBV5-1,.,.,CASSLGNGSNFNNEQFF,TGCGCCAGCAGCTTGGGGAACGGGTCAAACTTCAACAATGAGCAGTTCTTC
TRBJ2-7,TRBV13,.,.,CASSSPPGAYEQYF,TGTGCCAGCAGCTCCCCCCCCGGGGCCTACGAGCAGTACTTC
TRBJ2-5,TRBV19,.,TRBD2,CASSSLGTSGSETQYF,TGTGCCAGTAGTAGCCTCGGGACTAGCGGGAGTGAGACCCAGTACTTC
TRBJ2-3,TRBV28,.,TRBD1,CASSSAGQGTDTQYF,TGTGCCAGCAGTTCCGCGGGACAGGGGACAGATACGCAGTATTTT
TRBJ2-5,TRBV6-1,.,TRBD2,CASSVLAGGPQETQYF,TGTGCCAGCAGTGTACTAGCGGGGGGCCCACAAGAGACCCAGTACTTC
TRBJ1-1,TRBV9,once,.,CASSKSTASEAFF,TGTGCCAGCAGCAAGTCGACAGCCTCTGAAGCTTTCTTT
TRBJ1-5,TRBV19,.,.,CASWGSGFNQPQHF,TGTGCCAGTTGGGGCTCAGGGTTCAATCAGCCCCAGCATTTT
TRBJ2-1,TRBV19,.,TRBD1,CASDKGQGGFNEQFF,TGTGCCAGTGATAAGGGACAGGGGGGGTTCAATGAGCAGTTCTTC
TRBJ2-1,TRBV6-5,.,TRBD2,CASRQAGGPWNEQFF,TGTGCCAGCAGACAAGCGGGAGGGCCGTGGAATGAGCAGTTCTTC
TRBJ2-7,TRBV7-9,.,.,CASSLETPYEQYF,TGTGCCAGCAGCCTGGAGACTCCCTACGAGCAGTACTTC
TRBJ2-5,TRBV18,.,TRBD2,CASSLAGGQETQYF,TGTGCCAGCTCACTCGCGGGGGGTCAAGAGACCCAGTACTTC
TRBJ2-1,TRBV5-1,.,TRBD1,CASSVGQGPNEQFF,TGCGCCAGCAGCGTGGGACAGGGGCCCAATGAGCAGTTCTTC
TRBJ1-1,TRBV28,few,.,CASSPGLRGAFF,TGTGCCAGCAGTCCGGGACTTCGTGGGGCTTTCTTT
TRBJ1-1,TRBV19,.,.,CASSIWGIATEAFF,TGTGCCAGTAGTATCTGGGGCATTGCCACTGAAGCTTTCTTT
TRBJ2-1,TRBV6-4,.,.,CASSDSRSGNNEQFF,TGTGCCAGCAGTGACTCCCGTAGCGGTAACAATGAGCAGTTCTTC
TRBJ2-7,TRBV6-5,once,TRBD1,CASSYAGTGNEQYF,TGTGCCAGCAGTTACGCCGGGACAGGGAACGAGCAGTACTTC
TRBJ1-1,TRBV6-6,.,.,CASRLENTEAFF,TGTGCCAGCAGATTAGAGAACACTGAAGCTTTCTTT
TRBJ1-3,TRBV7-3,once,.,CASSPTGPGNTIYF,TGTGCCAGCAGCCCAACAGGGCCTGGAAACACCATATATTTT
TRBJ2-2,TRBV5-5,.,TRBD1,CASSLRGGLTNTGELFF,TGTGCCAGCAGCTTGAGAGGGGGCTTAACGAACACCGGGGAGCTGTTTTTT
TRBJ2-1,TRBV18,.,.,CASSPGGVSLFF,TGTGCCAGCTCACCAGGGGGCGTCTCGTTGTTCTTC
TRBJ1-1,TRBV28,.,TRBD1,CASINRGPGRAFF,TGTGCCAGCATTAACAGGGGGCCCGGAAGGGCTTTCTTT
TRBJ1-1,TRBV23-1,.,TRBD1,CASSPYDRGHTEAFF,TGCGCCAGCAGTCCCTATGACAGGGGGCACACTGAAGCTTTCTTT
TRBJ1-2,TRBV9,once,TRBD1,CASSVGQEINYGYTF,TGTGCCAGCAGCGTGGGACAGGAGATTAACTATGGCTACACCTTC